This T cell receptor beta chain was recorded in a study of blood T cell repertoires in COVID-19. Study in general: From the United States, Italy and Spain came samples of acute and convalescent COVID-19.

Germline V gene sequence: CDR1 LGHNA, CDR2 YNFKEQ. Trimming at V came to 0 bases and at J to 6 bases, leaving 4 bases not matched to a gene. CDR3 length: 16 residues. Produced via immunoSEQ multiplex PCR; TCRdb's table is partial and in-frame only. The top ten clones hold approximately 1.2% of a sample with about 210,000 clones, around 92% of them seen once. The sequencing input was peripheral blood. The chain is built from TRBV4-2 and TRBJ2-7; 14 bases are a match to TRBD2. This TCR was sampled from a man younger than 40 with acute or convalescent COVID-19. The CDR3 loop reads CASSQDGGLAGGEQYF. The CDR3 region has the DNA TGTGCCAGCAGCCAAGATGGCGGACTAGCGGGAGGCGAGCAGTACTTC.